This TCR beta chain was documented in a study of cytomegalovirus exposure and HLA in healthy donors. PCR employed 60 Vbeta and 13 Jbeta primers. Assay used: immunoSEQ multiplex PCR; TCRdb lists only in-frame clones, some missing. The table records about 94,000 clones, about 80% of them present only once. This clone was detected only a few times. Everyone who donated was a healthy bone marrow donor. V shed 2 bases and J shed 1 base, with 9 bases lying between them. Germline CDR1 is SGHTS and CDR2 is YDEGEE. The CDR3 totals 14 residues. The sequence was obtained from a human donor in good health. Material for sequencing was PBMCs. The chain carries TRBV5-8 and TRBJ1-1; D is unclear. The CDR3 DNA sequence: TGTGCCAGCAGCTTTGGGAGGCGGAACACTGAAGCTTTCTTT. It encodes CASSFGRRNTEAFF.